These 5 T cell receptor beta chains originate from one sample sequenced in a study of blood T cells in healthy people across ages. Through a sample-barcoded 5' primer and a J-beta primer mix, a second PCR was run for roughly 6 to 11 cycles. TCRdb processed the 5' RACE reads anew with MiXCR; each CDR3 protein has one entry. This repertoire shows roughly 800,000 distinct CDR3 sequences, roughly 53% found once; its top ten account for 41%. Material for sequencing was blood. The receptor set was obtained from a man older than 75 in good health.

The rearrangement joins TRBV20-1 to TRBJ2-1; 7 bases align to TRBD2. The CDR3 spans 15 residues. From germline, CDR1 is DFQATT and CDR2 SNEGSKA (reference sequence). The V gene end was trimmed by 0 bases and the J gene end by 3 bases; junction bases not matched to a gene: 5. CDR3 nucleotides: TGCAGTGCTAGAGATCTGGGAGGGAACTACAATGAGCAGTTCTTC. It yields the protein CSARDLGGNYNEQFF.

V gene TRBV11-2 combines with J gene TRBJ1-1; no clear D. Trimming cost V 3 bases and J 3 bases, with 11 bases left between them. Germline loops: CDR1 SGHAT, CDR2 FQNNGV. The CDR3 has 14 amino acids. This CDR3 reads CASSFGIQDTEAFF. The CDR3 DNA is TGTGCCAGCAGCTTCGGGATCCAGGACACTGAAGCTTTCTTT.

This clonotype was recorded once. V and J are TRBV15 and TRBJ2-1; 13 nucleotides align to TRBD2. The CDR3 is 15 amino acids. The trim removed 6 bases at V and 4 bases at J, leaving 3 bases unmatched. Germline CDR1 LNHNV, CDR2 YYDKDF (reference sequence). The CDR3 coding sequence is TGTGCCACCAGTACTAGCGGGAGGGGTTACAATGAGCAGTTCTTC. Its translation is CATSTSGRGYNEQFF.

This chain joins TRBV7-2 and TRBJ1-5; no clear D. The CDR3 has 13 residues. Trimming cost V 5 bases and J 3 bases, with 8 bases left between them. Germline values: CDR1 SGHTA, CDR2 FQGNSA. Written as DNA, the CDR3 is TGTGCCAGCAGCACTTGGAACAATCAGCCCCAGCATTTT. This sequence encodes CASSTWNNQPQHF.

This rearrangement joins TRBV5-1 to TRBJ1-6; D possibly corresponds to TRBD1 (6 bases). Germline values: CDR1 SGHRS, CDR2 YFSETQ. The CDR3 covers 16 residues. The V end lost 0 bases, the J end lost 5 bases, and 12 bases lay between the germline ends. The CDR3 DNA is TGCGCCAGCAGCTTGGCCAGAGGACAGAATAATTCACCCCTCCACTTT. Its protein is CASSLARGQNNSPLHF.